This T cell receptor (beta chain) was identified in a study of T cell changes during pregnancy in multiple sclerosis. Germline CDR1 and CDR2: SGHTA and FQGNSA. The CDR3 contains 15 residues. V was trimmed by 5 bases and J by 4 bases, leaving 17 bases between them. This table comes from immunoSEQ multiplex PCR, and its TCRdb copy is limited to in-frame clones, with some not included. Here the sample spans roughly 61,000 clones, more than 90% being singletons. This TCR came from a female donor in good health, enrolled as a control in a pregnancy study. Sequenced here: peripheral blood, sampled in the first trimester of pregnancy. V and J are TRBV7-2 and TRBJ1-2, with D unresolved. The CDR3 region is CASSPQVYLAYGYTF. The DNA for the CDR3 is TGTGCCAGCAGCCCCCAGGTTTACCTCGCCTATGGCTACACCTTC. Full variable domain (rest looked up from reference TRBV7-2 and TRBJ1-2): GAGVSQSPSNKVTEKGKDVELRCDPISGHTALYWYRQSLGQGLEFLIYFQGNSAPDKSGLPSDRFSAERTGGSVSTLTIQRTQQEDSAVYLCASSPQVYLAYGYTFGSGTRLTVV.